The present entry profiles one T cell receptor (beta chain) with its context. The antigen is undetermined. The data stem from a study of T-cell memory formation after mild COVID-19. In the study overall: The TCR clusters were mostly specific to one donor. Findings of the study overall: Mainly CM and EM harbored the contracting CD4+ clones; mainly EMRA harbored the CD8+ ones.

TCR alpha and TCR beta cDNA libraries with sample barcodes and UMIs came from 5'RACE using constant-segment primers. In TCRdb, the 5' RACE reads were re-called with MiXCR into one record per CDR3 protein. Found here are around 310,000 distinct CDR3 sequences, 15% to 20% of them singletons; the top ten hold about a fifth. The sample was PBMCs or a T cell subset sorted from them (not recorded which). The clonotype originates from a man younger than 35 who had mild COVID-19 (a few samples of this study predate the infection). Cell type and time point are not known.

DNA of the CDR3: TGCGCCAGCAGCCAAGGAGGCAGGAACCCAACTAATGAAAAACTGTTTTTT. Its translation: CASSQGGRNPTNEKLFF. V usage is TRBV4-3 and J usage is TRBJ1-4; D unclear. V was shortened by 1 base and J by 0 bases, with 12 bases between the two germline ends. Looked up from germline, CDR1 is LGHNA and CDR2 is YSLEER. The CDR3 has 17 residues.